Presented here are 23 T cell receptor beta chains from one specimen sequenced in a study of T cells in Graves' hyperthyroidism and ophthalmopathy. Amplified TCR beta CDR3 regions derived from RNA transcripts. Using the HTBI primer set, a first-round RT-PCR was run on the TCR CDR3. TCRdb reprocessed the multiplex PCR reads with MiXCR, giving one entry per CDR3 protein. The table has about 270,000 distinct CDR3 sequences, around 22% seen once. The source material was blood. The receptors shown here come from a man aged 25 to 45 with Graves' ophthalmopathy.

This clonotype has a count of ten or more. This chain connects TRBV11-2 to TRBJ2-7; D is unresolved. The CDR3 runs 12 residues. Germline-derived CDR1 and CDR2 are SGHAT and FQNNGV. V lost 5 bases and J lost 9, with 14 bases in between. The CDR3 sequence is CASSHAVAGQYF. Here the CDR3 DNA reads TGTGCCAGCAGCCACGCCGTGGCCGGGCAGTACTTC.

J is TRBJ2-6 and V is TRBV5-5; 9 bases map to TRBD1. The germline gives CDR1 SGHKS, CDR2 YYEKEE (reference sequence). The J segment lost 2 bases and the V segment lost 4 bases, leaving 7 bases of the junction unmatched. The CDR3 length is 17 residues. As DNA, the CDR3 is TGTGCCAGCAGCCGCGGGACAGGGTTGGCTGGGGCCAACGTCCTGACTTTC. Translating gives CASSRGTGLAGANVLTF.

The CDR3 loop is CASSFEGAKNIQYF. In DNA form, the CDR3 reads TGTGCCAGCAGTTTCGAGGGGGCCAAAAACATTCAGTACTTC. The chain combines TRBV28 with TRBJ2-4; either TRBD1 or TRBD2 may fit D (5 bases each). Germline values: CDR1 MDHEN, CDR2 SYDVKM. There are 14 residues in the CDR3. Trimming took 3 bases from V and 1 from J, leaving 7 bases between them.

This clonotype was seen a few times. In DNA form, the CDR3 reads TGCAGTGCCCCCGGACTAGCGGGTAACACCGGGGAGCTGTTTTTT. As protein: CSAPGLAGNTGELFF. This sequence joins TRBV20-1 and TRBJ2-2; 11 positions agree with TRBD2. The CDR3 contains 15 residues. Germline CDR1 is DFQATT and CDR2 is SNEGSKA (reference sequence). The V gene end was trimmed by 6 bases and the J gene end by 2 bases; junction bases not matched to a gene: 5.

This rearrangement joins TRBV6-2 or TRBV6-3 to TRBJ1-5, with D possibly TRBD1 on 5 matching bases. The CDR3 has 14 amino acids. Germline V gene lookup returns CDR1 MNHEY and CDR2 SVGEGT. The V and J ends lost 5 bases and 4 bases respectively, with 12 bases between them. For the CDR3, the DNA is TGTGCCAGCAGTCTTCAGGGTACGAATCAGCCCCAGCATTTT. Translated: CASSLQGTNQPQHF.

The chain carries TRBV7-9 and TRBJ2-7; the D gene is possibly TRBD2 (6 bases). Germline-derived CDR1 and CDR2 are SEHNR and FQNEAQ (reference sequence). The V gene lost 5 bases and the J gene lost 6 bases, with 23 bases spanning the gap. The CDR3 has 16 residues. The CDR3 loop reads CASSPQATGSWGEQYF. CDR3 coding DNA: TGTGCCAGCAGCCCACAAGCAACCGGGAGTTGGGGCGAGCAGTACTTC.

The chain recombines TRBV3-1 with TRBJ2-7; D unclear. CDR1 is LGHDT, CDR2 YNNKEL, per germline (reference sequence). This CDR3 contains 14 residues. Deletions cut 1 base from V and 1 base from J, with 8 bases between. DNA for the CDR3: TGTGCCAGCAGCCAAGGGCGTAGTTCCTACGAGCAGTACTTC. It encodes CASSQGRSSYEQYF.

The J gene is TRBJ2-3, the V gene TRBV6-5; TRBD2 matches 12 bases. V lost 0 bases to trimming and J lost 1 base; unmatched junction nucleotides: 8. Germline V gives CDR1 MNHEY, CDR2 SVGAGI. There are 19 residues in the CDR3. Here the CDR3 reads CASSYSLLAGGPGTDTQYF. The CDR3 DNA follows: TGTGCCAGCAGTTACTCTTTACTAGCGGGAGGCCCTGGCACAGATACGCAGTATTTT.

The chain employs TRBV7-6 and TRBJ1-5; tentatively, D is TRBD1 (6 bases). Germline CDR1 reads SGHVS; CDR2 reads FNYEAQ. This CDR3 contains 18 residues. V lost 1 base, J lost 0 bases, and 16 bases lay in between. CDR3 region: CASSLGGGADPSNQPQHF. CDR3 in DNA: TGTGCCAGCAGCTTAGGAGGGGGGGCGGACCCTAGCAATCAGCCCCAGCATTTT.

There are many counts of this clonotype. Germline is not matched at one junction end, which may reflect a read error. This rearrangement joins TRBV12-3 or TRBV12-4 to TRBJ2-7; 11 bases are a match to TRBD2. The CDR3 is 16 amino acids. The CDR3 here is CASILRTSGPPYEQYF. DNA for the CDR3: TGTGCCAGCATTTTAAGGACTAGCGGGCCCCCCTACGAGCAGTACTTC.

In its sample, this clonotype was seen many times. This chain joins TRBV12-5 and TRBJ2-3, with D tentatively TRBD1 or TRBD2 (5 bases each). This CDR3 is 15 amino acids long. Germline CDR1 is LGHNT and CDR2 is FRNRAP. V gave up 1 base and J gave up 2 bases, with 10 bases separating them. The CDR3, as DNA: TGTGCTAGTGGTTTGGGGGGACCAAACACAGATACGCAGTATTTT. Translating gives CASGLGGPNTDTQYF.

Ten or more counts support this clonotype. The CDR3 region is CASSPSPGRGNEQYF. The CDR3 DNA follows: TGTGCCAGCAGTCCCAGTCCGGGACGGGGAAACGAGCAGTACTTC. The chain is built from TRBV12-3 or TRBV12-4 and TRBJ2-7; perhaps D is TRBD1 or TRBD2 (5 bases each). V was cut by 5 bases and J by 5 bases, with 19 bases left in between. The CDR3 is 15 amino acids.

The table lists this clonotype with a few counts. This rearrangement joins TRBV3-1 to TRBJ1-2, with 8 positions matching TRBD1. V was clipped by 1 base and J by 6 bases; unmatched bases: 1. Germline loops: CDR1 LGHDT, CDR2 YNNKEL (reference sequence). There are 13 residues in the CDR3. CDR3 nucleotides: TGTGCCAGCAGCCAAGGGACAGGGAATGGCTACACCTTC. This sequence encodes CASSQGTGNGYTF.

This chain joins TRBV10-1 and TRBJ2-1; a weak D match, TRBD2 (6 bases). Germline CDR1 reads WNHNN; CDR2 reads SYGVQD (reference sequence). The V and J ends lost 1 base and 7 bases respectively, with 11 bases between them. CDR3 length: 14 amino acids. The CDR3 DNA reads TGCGCCAGCAGTGAGTTTACGACTAGGAATGAGCAGTTCTTC. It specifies CASSEFTTRNEQFF.

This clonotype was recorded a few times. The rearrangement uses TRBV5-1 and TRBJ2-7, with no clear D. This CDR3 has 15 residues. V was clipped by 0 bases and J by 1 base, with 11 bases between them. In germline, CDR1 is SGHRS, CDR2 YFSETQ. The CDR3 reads CASSLAGRSSYEQYF. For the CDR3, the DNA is TGCGCCAGCAGCTTGGCCGGGCGGAGTTCCTACGAGCAGTACTTC.

The CDR3 DNA follows: TGTGCCAGCAGCCCCAACAGAGTCACAGATACGCAGTATTTT. Residues: CASSPNRVTDTQYF. This chain joins TRBV11-2 and TRBJ2-3; D call uncertain. The CDR3 totals 14 residues. The germline V gene encodes CDR1 SGHAT and CDR2 FQNNGV. With 5 bases removed from V and 2 bases from J, the gap between germline ends came to 11 bases. Based on the CDR3 plus reference TRBV11-2 and TRBJ2-3, the full variable domain is EAGVAQSPRYKIIEKRQSVAFWCNPISGHATLYWYQQILGQGPKLLIQFQNNGVVDDSQLPKDRFSAERLKGVDSTLKIQPAKLEDSAVYLCASSPNRVTDTQYFGPGTRLTVL.

The CDR3 reads CASSLQGAGYADTQYF. CDR3 bases: TGTGCCAGCAGCCTCCAGGGAGCGGGATACGCAGATACGCAGTATTTT. The V call is TRBV7-2, the J call TRBJ2-3; 7 bases map to TRBD2. With 5 bases clipped from V and 4 bases from J, the junction kept 12 bases outside the gene matches. The CDR3 is 16 residues long. CDR1 SGHTA and CDR2 FQGNSA come from the germline V gene. Full variable domain (remainder filled in from reference TRBV7-2 and TRBJ2-3): GAGVSQSPSNKVTEKGKDVELRCDPISGHTALYWYRQSLGQGLEFLIYFQGNSAPDKSGLPSDRFSAERTGGSVSTLTIQRTQQEDSAVYLCASSLQGAGYADTQYFGPGTRLTVL.

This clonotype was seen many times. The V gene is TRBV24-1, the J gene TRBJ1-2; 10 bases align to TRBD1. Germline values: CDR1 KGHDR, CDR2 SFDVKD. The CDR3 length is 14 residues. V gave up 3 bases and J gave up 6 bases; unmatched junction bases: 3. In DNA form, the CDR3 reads TGTGCCACCAGTGATCGCGGACAGGGGGATGGCTACACCTTC. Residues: CATSDRGQGDGYTF.

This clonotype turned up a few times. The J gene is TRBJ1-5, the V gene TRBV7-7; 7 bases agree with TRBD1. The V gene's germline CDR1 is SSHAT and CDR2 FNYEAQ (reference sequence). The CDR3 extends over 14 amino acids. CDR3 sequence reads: CASGPRGPNQPQHF. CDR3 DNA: TGTGCTAGCGGACCAAGGGGGCCGAATCAGCCCCAGCATTTT.

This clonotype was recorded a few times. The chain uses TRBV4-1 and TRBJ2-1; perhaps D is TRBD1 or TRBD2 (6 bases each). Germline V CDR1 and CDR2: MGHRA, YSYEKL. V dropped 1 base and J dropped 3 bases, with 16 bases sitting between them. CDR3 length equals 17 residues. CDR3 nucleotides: TGCGCCAGCAGCCAAGGGGAGGACAGAGTACTCTACAATGAGCAGTTCTTC. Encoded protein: CASSQGEDRVLYNEQFF.

The CDR3 nucleotides read TGTGCTAGTGGGCCGCCCCGACTAGCTGGGAATGAGCAGTTCTTC. Protein product: CASGPPRLAGNEQFF. V gene TRBV12-5 combines with J gene TRBJ2-1; 7 nucleotides agree with TRBD2. Looked up from germline, CDR1 is LGHNT and CDR2 is FRNRAP. The CDR3 has 15 residues. The V gene end was trimmed by 6 bases and the J gene end by 7 bases; junction bases not matched to a gene: 12.

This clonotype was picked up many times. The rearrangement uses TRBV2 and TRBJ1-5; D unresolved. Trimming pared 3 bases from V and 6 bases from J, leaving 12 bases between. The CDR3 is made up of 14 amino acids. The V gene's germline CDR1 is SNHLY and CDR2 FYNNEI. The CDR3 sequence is CASSDRRFGQPQHF. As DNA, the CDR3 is TGTGCCAGCAGTGACAGGAGATTTGGTCAGCCCCAGCATTTT.

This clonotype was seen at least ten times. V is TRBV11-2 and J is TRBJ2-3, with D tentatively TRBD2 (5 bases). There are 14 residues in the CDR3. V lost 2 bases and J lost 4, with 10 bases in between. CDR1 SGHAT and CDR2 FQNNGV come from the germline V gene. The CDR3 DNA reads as TGTGCCAGCAGCTTATTTGGGAGCCCAGATACGCAGTATTTT. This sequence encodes CASSLFGSPDTQYF.